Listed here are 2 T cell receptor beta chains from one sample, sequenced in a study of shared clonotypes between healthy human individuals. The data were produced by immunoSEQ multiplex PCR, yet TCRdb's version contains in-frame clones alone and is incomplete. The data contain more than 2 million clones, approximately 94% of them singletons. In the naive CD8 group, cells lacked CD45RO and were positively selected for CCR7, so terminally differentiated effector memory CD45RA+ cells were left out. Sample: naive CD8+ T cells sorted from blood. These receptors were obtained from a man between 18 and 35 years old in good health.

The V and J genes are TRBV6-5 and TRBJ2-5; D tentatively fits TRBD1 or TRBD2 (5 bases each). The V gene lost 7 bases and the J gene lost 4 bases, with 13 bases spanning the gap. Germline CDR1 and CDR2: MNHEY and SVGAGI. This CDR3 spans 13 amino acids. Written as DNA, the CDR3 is TGTGCCAGCACCTCGAGGGGCCGAGAGACCCAGTACTTC. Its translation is CASTSRGRETQYF.

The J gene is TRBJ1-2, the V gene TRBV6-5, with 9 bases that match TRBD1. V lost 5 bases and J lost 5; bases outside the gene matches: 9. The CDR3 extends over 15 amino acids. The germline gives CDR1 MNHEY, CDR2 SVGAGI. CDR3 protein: CASSPLRQGGYGYTF. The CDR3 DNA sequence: TGTGCCAGCAGTCCCCTGAGACAGGGGGGATATGGCTACACCTTC.